This T cell receptor (beta chain) is from a study of shared clonotypes between healthy human individuals. The deep-level immunoSEQ assay was used. Some clones are missing from TCRdb's copy, which holds only in-frame ones; the method was immunoSEQ multiplex PCR. This table holds about 2.4 million clones, over 85% found once. Sequencing was done on a sample of naive CD4+ T cells from PBMCs. Documented subset: CD45RA+ positively selected. This receptor was identified in a man aged 18-30 years in good health. Some clones in this sample may be carry-over from other donors' samples.

This chain's CDR3 is CASSLDYRANTEAFF. CDR3 sequence (DNA): TGTGCCAGCAGCTTAGACTACAGGGCGAACACTGAAGCTTTCTTT. The J gene is TRBJ1-1, the V gene TRBV7-8, with D tentatively TRBD1 (6 bases). V lost 1 base and J 1 base, leaving 10 bases between the germline ends. Germline V CDR1 and CDR2: SGHVS, FQNEAQ. This CDR3 has 15 amino acids.